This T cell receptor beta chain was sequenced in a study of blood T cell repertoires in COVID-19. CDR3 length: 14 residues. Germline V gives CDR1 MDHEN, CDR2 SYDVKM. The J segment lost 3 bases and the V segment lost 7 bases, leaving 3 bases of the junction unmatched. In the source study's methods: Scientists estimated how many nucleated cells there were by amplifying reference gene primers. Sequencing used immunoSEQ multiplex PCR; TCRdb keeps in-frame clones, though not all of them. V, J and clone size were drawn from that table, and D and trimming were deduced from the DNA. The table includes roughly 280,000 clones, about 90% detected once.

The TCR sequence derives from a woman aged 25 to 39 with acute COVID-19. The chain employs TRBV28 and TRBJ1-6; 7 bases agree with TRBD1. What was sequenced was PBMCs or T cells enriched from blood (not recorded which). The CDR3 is CASNRQGYNSPLHF. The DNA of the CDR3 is TGTGCCAGCAACCGACAGGGCTATAATTCACCCCTCCACTTT. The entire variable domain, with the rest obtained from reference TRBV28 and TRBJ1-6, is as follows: DVKVTQSSRYLVKRTGEKVFLECVQDMDHENMFWYRQDPGLGLRLIYFSYDVKMKEKGDIPEGYSVSREKKERFSLILESASTNQTSMYLCASNRQGYNSPLHFGNGTRLTVT.